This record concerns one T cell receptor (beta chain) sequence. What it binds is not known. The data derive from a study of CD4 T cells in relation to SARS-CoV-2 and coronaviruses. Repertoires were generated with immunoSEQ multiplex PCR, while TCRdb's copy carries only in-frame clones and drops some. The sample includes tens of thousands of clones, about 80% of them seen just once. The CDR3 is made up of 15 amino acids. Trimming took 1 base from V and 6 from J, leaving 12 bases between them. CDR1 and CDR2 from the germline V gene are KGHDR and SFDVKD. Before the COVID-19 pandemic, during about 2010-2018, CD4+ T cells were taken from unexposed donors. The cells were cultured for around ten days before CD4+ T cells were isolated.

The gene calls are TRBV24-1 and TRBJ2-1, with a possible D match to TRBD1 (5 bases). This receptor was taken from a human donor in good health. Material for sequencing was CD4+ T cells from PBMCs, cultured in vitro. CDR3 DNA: TGTGCCACCAGTGATTTTCAAGTTGGGGCCAATGAGCAGTTCTTC. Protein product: CATSDFQVGANEQFF.